Listed below are T cell receptor beta chains from one sample, sequenced in a study of technical replicates of blood from a handful of donors. Libraries were prepared by immunoSEQ multiplex PCR; TCRdb keeps only in-frame clonotypes and omits some of them. The data hold about 100,000 clones, with approximately 96% observed a single time. Sequencing was done on a sample of T cells isolated from PBMCs. Receptor source: a human donor in good health. Both conserved end residues are trimmed from each CDR3. A D gene is named only where the DNA matches it firmly.

-	TRBV27	TRBJ2-1	ASSLSNIFNEQF
-	TRBV7-2	-	ASSPPSSYEQY
-	TRBV27	TRBJ1-1	ASSPPGGTEAF
-	TRBV19	TRBJ1-5	ASSIATRWSSNQPQH
TRBD2	TRBV7-6	TRBJ2-3	ASSPGLDADTQY
-	TRBV14	TRBJ1-1	ASSQLEQALLNTEAF
-	TRBV30	TRBJ2-7	AWSQEGMRYEQY
-	TRBV15	TRBJ1-2	ATSRDESHGYT
-	TRBV28	TRBJ2-1	ASSFTSNEQF
TRBD2	TRBV7-3	TRBJ2-1	ASSFGTSFNEQF
TRBD2	TRBV13	TRBJ2-1	ASSLVWTSGGWNEQF
-	TRBV5-6	TRBJ2-7	ASSSAMGGSIPYEQY
TRBD2	TRBV10-3	TRBJ2-5	AISEWASGREETQY
-	TRBV14	TRBJ1-6	ASSQGSSSYNSPLH
TRBD2	TRBV28	TRBJ2-5	ASSDPPGTRETQY
TRBD1	TRBV18	TRBJ1-5	ASSPETGLGGQPQH
-	TRBV11-3	TRBJ1-2	ASSPSMAGDYGYT
-	TRBV7-9	TRBJ1-2	ASIKLVRYGYT
-	TRBV5-5	TRBJ2-2	ASSLEAGALAGELF
TRBD1	TRBV5-1	TRBJ2-7	ASSSLGTGSLEQY
TRBD1	TRBV2	TRBJ1-2	ASSDLGQGRSNYGYT
TRBD2	TRBV4-1	TRBJ2-7	ASSLAGAYEQY
-	TRBV6-1	TRBJ1-6	ASSELNSPLH
-	TRBV27	TRBJ2-7	ASSAGQPYEQY
-	TRBV2	TRBJ1-2	ASTSGKTYGYT
-	TRBV6-5	TRBJ2-1	ASSYQGGVVEQF
TRBD2	TRBV6-4	TRBJ2-7	ASSDHQLLAWGTQPPYEQY
-	TRBV12-5	TRBJ2-5	ASGPGVKETQY
-	TRBV5-1	TRBJ2-5	ASSLGQANQETQY
-	TRBV10-3	TRBJ2-1	AISEFTYNEQF
TRBD1	TRBV14	TRBJ2-1	ATRRTGGRNEQF
TRBD1	TRBV5-1	TRBJ1-1	ASKPQGQGVRVTEAF
-	TRBV7-3	TRBJ1-2	ASSLSIYGYT
TRBD1	TRBV18	TRBJ2-7	ASSPSGGDEQY
TRBD1	TRBV28	TRBJ1-4	ASSTGQAIEKLF
-	TRBV6-1	TRBJ2-2	ASSELAGELF
TRBD2	TRBV7-2	TRBJ2-7	ASSLGPGLGSYEQY
TRBD1	TRBV27	TRBJ1-2	ASSLYRGPYGYT
TRBD1	TRBV28	TRBJ2-7	ASSSLTGGDSYEQY
TRBD1	TRBV29-1	TRBJ2-5	SVVGQGAAETQY
TRBD1	TRBV4-1	TRBJ2-7	ASSHKTGPSYEQY
TRBD2	TRBV30	TRBJ2-5	AWSPGLAGPQETQY
TRBD1	TRBV28	TRBJ2-7	ASNYRDRGSYEQY
TRBD1	TRBV2	TRBJ1-3	ASSVGQALSGNTIY
-	TRBV4-1	TRBJ1-1	ASSYGQLNTEAF